This TCR beta chain was recovered during a study of T cells in Graves' hyperthyroidism and ophthalmopathy. This CDR3 is 14 amino acids long. J gave up 8 bases and V 0 bases, and 4 bases lay outside the gene matches. Germline V gives CDR1 ENHRY, CDR2 SYGVKD. The table lists this clonotype with a count of one. RNA transcripts were the template for amplifying TCR beta CDR3 regions. HTBI primers were employed in a first-round RT-PCR of the TCR CDR3. TCRdb ran MiXCR on the multiplex PCR reads and lists one entry per CDR3 protein. The sample shows about 510,000 distinct CDR3 sequences, about 45% of them seen only once.

The source is an adult woman with Graves' disease, either hyperthyroidism or ophthalmopathy (not recorded which). Sequenced material: peripheral blood or thyroid tissue (not recorded which). The chain has TRBV10-3 and TRBJ1-2; 9 bases match TRBD1. The CDR3 is CAISESDRGEGYTF. The CDR3 DNA reads as TGTGCCATCAGTGAGTCGGACAGGGGAGAAGGCTACACCTTC.